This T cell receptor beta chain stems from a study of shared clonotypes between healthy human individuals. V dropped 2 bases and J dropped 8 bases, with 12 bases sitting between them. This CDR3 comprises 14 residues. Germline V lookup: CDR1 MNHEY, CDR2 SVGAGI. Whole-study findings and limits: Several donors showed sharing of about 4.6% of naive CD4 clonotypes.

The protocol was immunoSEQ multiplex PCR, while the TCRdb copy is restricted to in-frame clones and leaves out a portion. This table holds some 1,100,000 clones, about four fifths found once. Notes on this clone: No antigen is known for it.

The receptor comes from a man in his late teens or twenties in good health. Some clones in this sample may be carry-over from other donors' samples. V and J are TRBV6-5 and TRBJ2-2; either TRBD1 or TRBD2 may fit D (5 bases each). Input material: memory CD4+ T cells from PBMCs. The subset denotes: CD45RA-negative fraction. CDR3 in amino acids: CASSYNRGPGELFF. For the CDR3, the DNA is TGTGCCAGCAGTTACAATCGGGGCCCTGGGGAGCTGTTTTTT.